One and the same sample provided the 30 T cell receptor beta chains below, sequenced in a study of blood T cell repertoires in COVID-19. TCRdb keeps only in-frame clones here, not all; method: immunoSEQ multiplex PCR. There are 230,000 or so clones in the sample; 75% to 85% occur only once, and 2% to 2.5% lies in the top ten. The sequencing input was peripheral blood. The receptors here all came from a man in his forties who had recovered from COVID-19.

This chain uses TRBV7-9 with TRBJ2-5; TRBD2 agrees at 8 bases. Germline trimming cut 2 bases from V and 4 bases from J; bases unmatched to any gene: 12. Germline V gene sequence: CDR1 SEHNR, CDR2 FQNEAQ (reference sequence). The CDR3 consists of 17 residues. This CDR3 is CASSLWAGGVVGETQYF. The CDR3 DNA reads TGTGCCAGCAGCTTATGGGCGGGGGGTGTTGTAGGAGAGACCCAGTACTTC.

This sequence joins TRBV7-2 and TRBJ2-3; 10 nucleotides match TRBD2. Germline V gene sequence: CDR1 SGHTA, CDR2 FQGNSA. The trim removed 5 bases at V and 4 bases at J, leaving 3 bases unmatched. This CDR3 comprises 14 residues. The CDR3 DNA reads TGTGCCAGCAGCAGTAGCGGGGGGTCAGATACGCAGTATTTT. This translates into CASSSSGGSDTQYF.

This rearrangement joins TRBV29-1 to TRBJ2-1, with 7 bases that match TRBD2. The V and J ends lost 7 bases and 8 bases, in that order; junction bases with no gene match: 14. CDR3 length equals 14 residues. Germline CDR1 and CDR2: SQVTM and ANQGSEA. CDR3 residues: CSALGGRGIDEQFF. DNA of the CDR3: TGCAGCGCCTTGGGGGGGAGAGGGATAGATGAGCAGTTCTTC.

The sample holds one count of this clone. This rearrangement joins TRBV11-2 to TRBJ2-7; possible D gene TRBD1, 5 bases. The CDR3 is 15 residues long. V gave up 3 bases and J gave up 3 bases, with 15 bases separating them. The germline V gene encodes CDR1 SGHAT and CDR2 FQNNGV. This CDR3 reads CASSFPGREVYEQYF. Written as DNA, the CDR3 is TGTGCCAGCAGCTTCCCCGGCAGGGAAGTCTACGAGCAGTACTTC.

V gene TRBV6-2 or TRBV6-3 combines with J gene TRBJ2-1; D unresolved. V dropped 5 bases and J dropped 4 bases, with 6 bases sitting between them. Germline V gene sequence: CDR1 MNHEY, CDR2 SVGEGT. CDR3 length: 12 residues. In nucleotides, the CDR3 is TGTGCCAGCAGTCCCCAGTACAATGAGCAGTTCTTC. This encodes CASSPQYNEQFF.

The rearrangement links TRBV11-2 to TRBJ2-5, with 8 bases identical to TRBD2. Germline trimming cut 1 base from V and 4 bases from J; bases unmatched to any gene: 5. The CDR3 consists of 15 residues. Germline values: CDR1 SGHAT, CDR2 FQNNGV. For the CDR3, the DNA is TGTGCCAGCAGCTTAGGCGGGGGGCCGGGAGAGACCCAGTACTTC. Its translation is CASSLGGGPGETQYF. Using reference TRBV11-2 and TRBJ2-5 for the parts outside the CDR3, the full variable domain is EAGVAQSPRYKIIEKRQSVAFWCNPISGHATLYWYQQILGQGPKLLIQFQNNGVVDDSQLPKDRFSAERLKGVDSTLKIQPAKLEDSAVYLCASSLGGGPGETQYFGPGTRLLVL.

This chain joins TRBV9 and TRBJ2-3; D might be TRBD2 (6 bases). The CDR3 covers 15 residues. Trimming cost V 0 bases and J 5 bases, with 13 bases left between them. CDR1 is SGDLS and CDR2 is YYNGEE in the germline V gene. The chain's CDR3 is CASSVGPNGGDTQYF. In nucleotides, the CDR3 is TGTGCCAGCAGCGTAGGGCCAAACGGGGGAGATACGCAGTATTTT.

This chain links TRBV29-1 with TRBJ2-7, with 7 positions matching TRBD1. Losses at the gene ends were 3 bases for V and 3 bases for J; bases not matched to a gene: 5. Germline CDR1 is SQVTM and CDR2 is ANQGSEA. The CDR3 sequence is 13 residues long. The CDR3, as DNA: TGCAGCGTTGATACAGGGGTTGGCTACGAGCAGTACTTC. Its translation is CSVDTGVGYEQYF.

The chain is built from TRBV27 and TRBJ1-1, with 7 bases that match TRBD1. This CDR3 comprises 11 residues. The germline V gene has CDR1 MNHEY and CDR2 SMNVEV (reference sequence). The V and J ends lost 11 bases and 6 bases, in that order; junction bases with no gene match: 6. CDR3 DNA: TGTGCCCGGGGACAGCGGCCTGAAGCTTTCTTT. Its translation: CARGQRPEAFF.

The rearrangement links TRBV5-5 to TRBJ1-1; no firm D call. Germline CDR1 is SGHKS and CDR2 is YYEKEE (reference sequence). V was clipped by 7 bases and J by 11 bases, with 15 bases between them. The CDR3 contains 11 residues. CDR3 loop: CASGLNWDAFF. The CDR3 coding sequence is TGTGCCAGCGGACTTAATTGGGATGCTTTCTTT.

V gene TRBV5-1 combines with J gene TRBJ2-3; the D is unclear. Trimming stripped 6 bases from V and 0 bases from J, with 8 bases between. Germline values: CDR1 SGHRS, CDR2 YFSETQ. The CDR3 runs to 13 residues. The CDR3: CASKPTSTDTQYF. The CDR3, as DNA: TGCGCCAGCAAACCAACTAGCACAGATACGCAGTATTTT.

The CDR3 reads CASSLGPGATQYF. The CDR3, as DNA: TGTGCCAGCAGCTTAGGTCCAGGGGCGACCCAGTACTTC. The V gene is TRBV7-2, the J gene TRBJ2-5, with a weak D call TRBD1 (6 bases). Between the trimmed V and J ends, which lost 1 base and 7 bases, there was a span of 10 bases. This CDR3 has 13 residues. Germline V CDR1 and CDR2: SGHTA, FQGNSA.

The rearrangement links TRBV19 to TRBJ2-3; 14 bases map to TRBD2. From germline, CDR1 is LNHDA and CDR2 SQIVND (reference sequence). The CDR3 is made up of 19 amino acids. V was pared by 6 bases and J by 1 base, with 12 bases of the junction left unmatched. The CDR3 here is CASSPGLAGGHPRTDTQYF. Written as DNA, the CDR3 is TGTGCCAGTAGCCCAGGACTAGCGGGAGGACATCCTCGCACAGATACGCAGTATTTT.

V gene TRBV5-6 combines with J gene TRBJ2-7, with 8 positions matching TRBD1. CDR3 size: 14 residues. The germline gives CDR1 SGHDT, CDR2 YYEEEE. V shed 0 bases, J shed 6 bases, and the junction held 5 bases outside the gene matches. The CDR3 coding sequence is TGTGCCAGCAGCTTGGGGACAGGGTTTTCCGAGCAGTACTTC. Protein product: CASSLGTGFSEQYF.

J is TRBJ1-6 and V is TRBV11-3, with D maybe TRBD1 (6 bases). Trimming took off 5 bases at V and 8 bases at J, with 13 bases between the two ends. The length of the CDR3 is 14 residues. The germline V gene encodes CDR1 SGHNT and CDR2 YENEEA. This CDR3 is CASSLGQTYSPLHF. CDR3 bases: TGTGCCAGCAGCCTCGGACAGACCTATTCACCCCTCCACTTT.

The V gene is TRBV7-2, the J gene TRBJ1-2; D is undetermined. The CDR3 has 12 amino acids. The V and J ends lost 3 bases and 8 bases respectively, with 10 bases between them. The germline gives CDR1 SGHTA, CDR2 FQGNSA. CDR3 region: CASSFINRGYTF. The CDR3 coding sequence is TGTGCCAGCAGCTTCATTAACCGGGGCTACACCTTC.

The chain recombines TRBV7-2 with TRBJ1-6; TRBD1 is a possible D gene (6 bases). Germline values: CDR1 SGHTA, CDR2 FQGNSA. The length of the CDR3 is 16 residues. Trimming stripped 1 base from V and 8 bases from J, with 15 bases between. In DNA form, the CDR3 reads TGTGCCAGCAGCTTAGGTGGCAGGGGAACCTATTCACCCCTCCACTTT. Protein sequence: CASSLGGRGTYSPLHF.

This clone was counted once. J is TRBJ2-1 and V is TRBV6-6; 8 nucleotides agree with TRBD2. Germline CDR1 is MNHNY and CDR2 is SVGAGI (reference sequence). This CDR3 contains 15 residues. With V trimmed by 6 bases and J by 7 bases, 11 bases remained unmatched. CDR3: CASRDGGGVINEQFF. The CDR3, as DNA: TGTGCCAGCAGGGACGGGGGGGGCGTAATAAATGAGCAGTTCTTC.

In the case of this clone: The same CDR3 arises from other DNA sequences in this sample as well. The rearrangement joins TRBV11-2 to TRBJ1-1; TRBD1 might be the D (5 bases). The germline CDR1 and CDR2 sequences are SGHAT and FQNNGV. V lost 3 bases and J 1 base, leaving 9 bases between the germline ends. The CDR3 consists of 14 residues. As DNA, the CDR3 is TGTGCCAGCAGCTTTCGGGGGGGGAACACTGAAGCTTTCTTT. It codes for CASSFRGGNTEAFF. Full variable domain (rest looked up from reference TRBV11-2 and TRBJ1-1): EAGVAQSPRYKIIEKRQSVAFWCNPISGHATLYWYQQILGQGPKLLIQFQNNGVVDDSQLPKDRFSAERLKGVDSTLKIQPAKLEDSAVYLCASSFRGGNTEAFFGQGTRLTVV.

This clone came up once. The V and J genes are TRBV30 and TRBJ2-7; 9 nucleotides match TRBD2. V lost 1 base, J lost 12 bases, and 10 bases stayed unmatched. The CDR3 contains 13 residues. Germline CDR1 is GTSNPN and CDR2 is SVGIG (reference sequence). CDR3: CAWSAVLAGLRYF. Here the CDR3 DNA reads TGTGCCTGGAGTGCCGTCCTAGCGGGATTACGGTACTTC. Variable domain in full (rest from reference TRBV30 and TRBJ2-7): SQTIHQWPATLVQPVGSPLSLECTVEGTSNPNLYWYRQAAGRGLQLLFYSVGIGQISSEVPQNLSASRPQDRQFILSSKKLLLSDSGFYLCAWSAVLAGLRYFGPGTRLTVT.

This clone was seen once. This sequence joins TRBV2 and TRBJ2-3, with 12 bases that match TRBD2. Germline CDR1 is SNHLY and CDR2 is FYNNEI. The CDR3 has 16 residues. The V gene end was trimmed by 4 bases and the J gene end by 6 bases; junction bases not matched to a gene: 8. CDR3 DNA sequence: TGTGCCAGCAGTGGCCGACTAGCGGGGGATTGGGATACGCAGTATTTT. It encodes CASSGRLAGDWDTQYF. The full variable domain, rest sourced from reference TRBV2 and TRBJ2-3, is EPEVTQTPSHQVTQMGQEVILRCVPISNHLYFYWYRQILGQKVEFLVSFYNNEISEKSEIFDDQFSVERPDGSNFTLKIRSTKLEDSAMYFCASSGRLAGDWDTQYFGPGTRLTVL.

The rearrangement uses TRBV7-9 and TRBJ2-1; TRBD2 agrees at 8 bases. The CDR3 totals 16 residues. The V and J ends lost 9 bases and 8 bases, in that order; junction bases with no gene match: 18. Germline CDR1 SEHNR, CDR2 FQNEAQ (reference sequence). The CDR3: CASARWPGLENYEQFF. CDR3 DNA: TGTGCCAGTGCCCGGTGGCCGGGACTAGAGAATTATGAGCAGTTCTTC.

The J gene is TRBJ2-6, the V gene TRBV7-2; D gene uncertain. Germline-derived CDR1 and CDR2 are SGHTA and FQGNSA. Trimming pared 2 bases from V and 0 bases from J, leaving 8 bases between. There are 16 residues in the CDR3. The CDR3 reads CASSLYYRSGANVLTF. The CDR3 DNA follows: TGTGCCAGCAGCTTATACTATCGCTCTGGGGCCAACGTCCTGACTTTC.

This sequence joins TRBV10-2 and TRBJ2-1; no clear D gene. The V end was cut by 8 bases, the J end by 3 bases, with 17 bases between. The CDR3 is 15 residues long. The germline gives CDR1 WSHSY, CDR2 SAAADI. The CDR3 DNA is TGCGCCAGCCTTAACTCTTTTCGAGGCTACAATGAGCAGTTCTTC. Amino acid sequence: CASLNSFRGYNEQFF.

DNA of the CDR3: TGTGCCAGCAGCATTCAGGCCACGGGGGTCAATCAGCCCCAGCATTTT. Protein product: CASSIQATGVNQPQHF. J is TRBJ1-5 and V is TRBV7-2; D might be TRBD1 (5 bases). Looked up from germline, CDR1 is SGHTA and CDR2 is FQGNSA. CDR3 length: 16 residues. V was shortened by 5 bases and J by 3 bases, with 17 bases between the two germline ends.

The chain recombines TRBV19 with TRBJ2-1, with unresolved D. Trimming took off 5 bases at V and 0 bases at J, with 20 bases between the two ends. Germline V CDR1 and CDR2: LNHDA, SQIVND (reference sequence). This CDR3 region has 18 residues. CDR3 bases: TGTGCCAGTAGTCCACTCCCGTGGCGGCAGAGCTCCTACAATGAGCAGTTCTTC. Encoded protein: CASSPLPWRQSSYNEQFF.

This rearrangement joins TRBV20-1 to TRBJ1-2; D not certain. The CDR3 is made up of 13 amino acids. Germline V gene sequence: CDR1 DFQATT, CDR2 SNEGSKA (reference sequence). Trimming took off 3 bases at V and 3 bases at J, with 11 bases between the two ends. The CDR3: CSASAQNDYGYTF. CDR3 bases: TGCAGTGCTAGTGCCCAGAACGACTATGGCTACACCTTC.

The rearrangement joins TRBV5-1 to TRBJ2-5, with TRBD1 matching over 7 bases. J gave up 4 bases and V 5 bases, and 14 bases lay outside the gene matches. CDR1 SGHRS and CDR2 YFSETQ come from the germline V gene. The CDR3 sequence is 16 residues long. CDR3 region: CASRPPGQNLVETQYF. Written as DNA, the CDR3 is TGCGCCAGCAGGCCTCCGGGACAGAACCTCGTAGAGACCCAGTACTTC.

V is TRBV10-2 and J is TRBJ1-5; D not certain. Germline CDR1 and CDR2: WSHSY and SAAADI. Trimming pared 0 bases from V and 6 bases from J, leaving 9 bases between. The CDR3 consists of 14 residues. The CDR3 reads CASSESGGIQPQHF. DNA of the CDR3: TGCGCCAGCAGTGAGTCGGGCGGGATTCAGCCCCAGCATTTT.

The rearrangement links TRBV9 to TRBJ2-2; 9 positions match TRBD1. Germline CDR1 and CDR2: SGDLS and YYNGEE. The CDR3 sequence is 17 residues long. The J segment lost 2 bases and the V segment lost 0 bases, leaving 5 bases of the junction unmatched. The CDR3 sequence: CASSVGETGGNTGELFF. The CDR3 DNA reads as TGTGCCAGCAGCGTAGGAGAGACAGGGGGAAACACCGGGGAGCTGTTTTTT.